This T cell receptor (beta chain) derives from a study of blood T cell repertoires in COVID-19. Study as a whole: Italy, Spain and the United States were the sources of the convalescent and acute COVID-19 samples. Sources were T cells, B-cell-depleted T cells, or PBMCs; the material itself was cDNA or gDNA.

As originally analysed: Amplification with reference gene primers provided the estimates of nucleated cell counts. Repertoires were generated with immunoSEQ multiplex PCR, while TCRdb's copy carries only in-frame clones and drops some. Clone size and the V and J calls come from that table; the DNA yielded D and trimming. In the table there are over 110,000 clones, over 70% of which are singletons. Trimming stripped 4 bases from V and 8 bases from J, with 17 bases between. This CDR3 contains 14 residues. Germline V gene lookup returns CDR1 LGHDT and CDR2 YNNKEL (reference sequence). Sequencing was carried out using peripheral blood. This TCR derives from a man between 70 and 80 years old who had recovered from COVID-19. The chain employs TRBV3-1 (or the pseudogene TRBV3-2) and TRBJ1-2; tentative D call: TRBD1 (5 bases). CDR3 amino acids: CASSPGGELWGYTF. DNA of the CDR3: TGTGCCAGCAGCCCGGGGGGGGAGCTATGGGGCTACACCTTC.